These 2 T cell receptor beta chains were all obtained from the same sample, sequenced in a study of cytomegalovirus exposure and HLA in healthy donors. The table came from immunoSEQ multiplex PCR; TCRdb's copy has only in-frame clones and leaves some out. Of over 150,000 clones listed, 85% were seen once; the top ten hold approximately 16%. Material for sequencing was PBMCs. Receptor source: a young man in good health and CMV-seropositive.

This clone appeared a few times. The chain uses TRBV19 and TRBJ2-7, with 7 bases matching TRBD2. The CDR3 consists of 15 residues. V dropped 4 bases and J dropped 5; count of bases not matched to a gene: 11. Germline assignment: CDR1 LNHDA and CDR2 SQIVND (reference sequence). DNA for the CDR3: TGTGCCAGTAGTACCTCGGGAGGAGGGGTCAACGAGCAGTACTTC. It encodes CASSTSGGGVNEQYF.

This chain links TRBV14 with TRBJ1-1; D not certain. V was pared by 2 bases and J by 0 bases, with 16 bases between. The germline V gene encodes CDR1 SGHDN and CDR2 FVKESK. The CDR3 has 17 residues. The CDR3 nucleotides read TGTGCCAGCAGCCAACCCCCCGCAGGCCGCTTGAACACTGAAGCTTTCTTT. It is translated as CASSQPPAGRLNTEAFF.